This is a list of T cell receptor beta chains from one sample in a study of blood T cell repertoires in COVID-19. Data came from immunoSEQ multiplex PCR; TCRdb stores just in-frame clones and leaves some out. This table has 370,000 or so clones, around 87% appearing once. Material: PBMCs or T cells enriched from blood (not recorded which). The receptors shown here come from a man younger than 40 who had recovered from COVID-19. The CDR3 runs from the conserved cysteine through the conserved F or W. The order of the fields is D gene, V gene, clone size, J gene, CDR3 protein, CDR3 DNA. D genes are given only for firm matches. Not all rows give a size; the values are once, few, many and, for expanded clones, a class.

D: TRBD1
V: TRBV11-2
size: once
J: TRBJ1-2
CDR3: CASSPTGIYGYTF
DNA: TGTGCCAGCAGCCCGACAGGGATCTATGGCTACACCTTC

D: NA
V: TRBV5-1
size: NA
J: TRBJ1-6
CDR3: CASSLGAGSGSPLHF
DNA: TGCGCCAGCAGCTTGGGGGCGGGCTCGGGTTCACCCCTCCACTTT

D: NA
V: TRBV7-9
size: once
J: TRBJ2-7
CDR3: CASSLGGGAYEQYF
DNA: TGTGCCAGCAGCTTAGGAGGGGGAGCCTACGAGCAGTACTTC

D: TRBD1
V: TRBV5-4
size: NA
J: TRBJ1-2
CDR3: CASSLAGTGTFGYTF
DNA: TGTGCCAGCAGCTTGGCCGGGACAGGGACCTTTGGCTACACCTTC

D: NA
V: TRBV4-2
size: NA
J: TRBJ1-5
CDR3: CASSTGLNQPQHF
DNA: TGTGCCAGCAGCACAGGGCTTAATCAGCCCCAGCATTTT

D: TRBD1
V: TRBV12-5
size: NA
J: TRBJ1-6
CDR3: CASGLATGTNSPLHF
DNA: TGTGCTAGTGGTTTGGCGACAGGGACTAATTCACCCCTCCACTTT

D: NA
V: TRBV27
size: NA
J: TRBJ1-1
CDR3: CASSLTSSWNTEAFF
DNA: TGTGCCAGCAGTTTAACGAGCTCATGGAACACTGAAGCTTTCTTT

D: NA
V: TRBV5-4
size: NA
J: TRBJ2-3
CDR3: CASGAQGTGTDTQYF
DNA: TGTGCCAGCGGAGCGCAGGGGACGGGCACAGATACGCAGTATTTT

D: NA
V: TRBV30
size: NA
J: TRBJ1-1
CDR3: CAWRPRGGPRSAEAFF
DNA: TGTGCCTGGAGGCCTAGGGGAGGACCAAGAAGTGCTGAAGCTTTCTTT

D: NA
V: TRBV30
size: NA
J: TRBJ1-1
CDR3: CAWNGGPGTEAFF
DNA: TGTGCCTGGAACGGGGGGCCGGGGACTGAAGCTTTCTTT

D: NA
V: TRBV29-1
size: NA
J: TRBJ2-1
CDR3: CSVEGRRPGGYNEQFF
DNA: TGCAGCGTTGAGGGGAGGCGACCCGGCGGCTACAATGAGCAGTTCTTC

D: NA
V: TRBV30
size: NA
J: TRBJ2-6
CDR3: CAWSRSGANVLTF
DNA: TGTGCCTGGAGCCGCTCTGGGGCCAACGTCCTGACTTTC

D: NA
V: TRBV4-2
size: NA
J: TRBJ1-1
CDR3: CASSQVGGTDLNTEAFF
DNA: TGTGCCAGCAGCCAGGTTGGAGGGACGGACTTGAACACTGAAGCTTTCTTT

D: TRBD2
V: TRBV2
size: few
J: TRBJ2-1
CDR3: CARRRLAGALDNEQFF
DNA: TGTGCCAGGCGGAGACTAGCGGGGGCCCTAGACAATGAGCAGTTCTTC

D: NA
V: TRBV9
size: NA
J: TRBJ2-1
CDR3: CASSRLGGDEQFF
DNA: TGTGCCAGCAGCCGCCTCGGGGGAGATGAGCAGTTCTTC

D: NA
V: TRBV7-9
size: NA
J: TRBJ1-1
CDR3: CASRREGTEAFF
DNA: TGTGCCAGCAGACGGGAGGGCACTGAAGCTTTCTTT

D: NA
V: TRBV2
size: NA
J: TRBJ1-4
CDR3: CATGNRITNEKLFF
DNA: TGTGCCACTGGGAACAGGATAACTAATGAAAAACTGTTTTTT

D: NA
V: TRBV25-1
size: NA
J: TRBJ1-6
CDR3: CASSLGQGWDSPLHF
DNA: TGTGCCAGCAGCCTGGGGCAGGGGTGGGATTCACCCCTCCACTTT

D: NA
V: TRBV18
size: NA
J: TRBJ1-2
CDR3: CASSPQTGGGYTF
DNA: TGTGCCAGCTCACCACAGACAGGTGGTGGCTACACCTTC

D: NA
V: TRBV11-2
size: NA
J: TRBJ2-4
CDR3: CASSSSAKNIQYF
DNA: TGTGCCAGCAGCTCCTCGGCCAAAAACATTCAGTACTTC

D: NA
V: TRBV19
size: NA
J: TRBJ2-7
CDR3: CASSIPGDYEQYF
DNA: TGTGCCAGTAGTATACCCGGAGACTACGAGCAGTACTTC

D: NA
V: TRBV30
size: NA
J: TRBJ2-4
CDR3: CAWSSTLAKNIQYF
DNA: TGTGCCTGGAGCTCGACTCTAGCCAAAAACATTCAGTACTTC

D: NA
V: TRBV28
size: NA
J: TRBJ2-5
CDR3: CASSLAKQGRETQYF
DNA: TGTGCCAGCAGTTTGGCCAAACAGGGACGGGAGACCCAGTACTTC

D: TRBD1
V: TRBV18
size: NA
J: TRBJ1-4
CDR3: CASSTTGGVGEKLFF
DNA: TGTGCCAGCTCGACGACAGGGGGCGTTGGTGAAAAACTGTTTTTT

D: TRBD1
V: TRBV19
size: NA
J: TRBJ1-2
CDR3: CATQTGGNYGYTF
DNA: TGTGCCACCCAGACAGGGGGAAACTATGGCTACACCTTC

D: NA
V: TRBV19
size: NA
J: TRBJ1-1
CDR3: CASSWTGRGILNTEAFF
DNA: TGTGCGAGTAGTTGGACGGGTCGGGGGATCCTAAACACTGAAGCTTTCTTT

D: TRBD1
V: TRBV7-2
size: NA
J: TRBJ1-5
CDR3: CASSFGQGGSPQHF
DNA: TGTGCCAGCAGCTTCGGACAGGGTGGGTCGCCCCAGCATTTT

D: NA
V: TRBV27
size: few
J: TRBJ2-7
CDR3: CASSLLPAGQSSYEQYF
DNA: TGTGCCAGCAGTTTACTACCCGCGGGACAGTCCTCCTACGAGCAGTACTTC

D: NA
V: TRBV28
size: NA
J: TRBJ1-5
CDR3: CASSPSGAQGREGNQPQHF
DNA: TGTGCCAGCAGTCCTAGCGGGGCCCAGGGAAGAGAGGGCAATCAGCCCCAGCATTTT

D: NA
V: TRBV18
size: NA
J: TRBJ2-7
CDR3: CASTSGSTGSPYEQYF
DNA: TGTGCCAGCACCTCCGGATCCACAGGGAGTCCCTACGAGCAGTACTTC

D: TRBD1
V: TRBV15
size: NA
J: TRBJ1-6
CDR3: CATSRPTGAGNSPLHF
DNA: TGTGCCACCAGCAGACCCACAGGGGCGGGAAATTCACCCCTCCACTTT

D: NA
V: TRBV6-2/TRBV6-3
size: once
J: TRBJ2-1
CDR3: CASSPPAYEQFF
DNA: TGTGCCAGCAGCCCTCCTGCGTATGAGCAGTTCTTC

D: NA
V: TRBV3-1/TRBV3-2
size: NA
J: TRBJ1-2
CDR3: CASSQDTRGNNYGYTF
DNA: TGTGCCAGCAGCCAAGATACTAGGGGGAATAACTATGGCTACACCTTC

D: TRBD1
V: TRBV9
size: once
J: TRBJ1-1
CDR3: CASSPRQGVNTEAFF
DNA: TGTGCCAGCAGCCCCCGACAGGGAGTGAACACTGAAGCTTTCTTT

D: NA
V: TRBV5-1
size: NA
J: TRBJ1-4
CDR3: CASSLGSTTNEKLFF
DNA: TGCGCCAGCAGCTTGGGGAGCACAACTAATGAAAAACTGTTTTTT

D: NA
V: TRBV11-2
size: NA
J: TRBJ1-2
CDR3: CASSPEDSLSFYGYTF
DNA: TGTGCCAGCAGCCCCGAGGACAGCCTATCCTTCTATGGCTACACCTTC

D: NA
V: TRBV7-9
size: NA
J: TRBJ1-5
CDR3: CASSAGDGGANQPQHF
DNA: TGTGCCAGCAGCGCCGGGGACGGAGGGGCGAATCAGCCCCAGCATTTT

D: NA
V: TRBV18
size: NA
J: TRBJ2-2
CDR3: CASSPGWRSGELFF
DNA: TGTGCCAGCTCACCCGGGTGGAGGAGCGGGGAGCTGTTTTTT

D: NA
V: TRBV4-1
size: NA
J: TRBJ2-2
CDR3: CASSQDIRGNTGELFF
DNA: TGCGCCAGCAGCCAAGATATCAGGGGGAACACCGGGGAGCTGTTTTTT

D: NA
V: TRBV30
size: NA
J: TRBJ1-3
CDR3: CAWSWAISGNTIYF
DNA: TGTGCCTGGAGTTGGGCCATCTCTGGAAACACCATATATTTT

D: TRBD1
V: TRBV5-1
size: NA
J: TRBJ1-5
CDR3: CASSPLGQDRSNQPQHF
DNA: TGCGCCAGCAGCCCCCTGGGCCAGGACAGGAGCAATCAGCCCCAGCATTTT

D: NA
V: TRBV7-9
size: NA
J: TRBJ2-7
CDR3: CASTHGPGTYEQYF
DNA: TGTGCCAGCACCCATGGGCCAGGGACCTACGAGCAGTACTTC

D: TRBD1
V: TRBV27
size: NA
J: TRBJ2-7
CDR3: CASSPRQGVYEQYF
DNA: TGTGCCAGCAGTCCGCGACAGGGGGTCTACGAGCAGTACTTC

D: NA
V: TRBV25-1
size: once
J: TRBJ2-7
CDR3: CASRSSYEQYF
DNA: TGTGCCAGCAGGAGCTCCTACGAGCAGTACTTC

D: NA
V: TRBV5-1
size: NA
J: TRBJ2-5
CDR3: CASSLGQPKETQYF
DNA: TGCGCCAGCAGCTTGGGACAGCCTAAAGAGACCCAGTACTTC

D: TRBD2
V: TRBV5-1
size: NA
J: TRBJ2-1
CDR3: CASSLVGTSGEQFF
DNA: TGCGCCAGCAGCTTGGTAGGGACTAGCGGTGAGCAGTTCTTC

D: NA
V: TRBV5-4
size: NA
J: TRBJ1-2
CDR3: CASSLTGPSYGYTF
DNA: TGTGCCAGCAGCTTGACAGGGCCATCCTATGGCTACACCTTC

D: NA
V: TRBV2
size: NA
J: TRBJ1-1
CDR3: CASSYGTPGRAFF
DNA: TGTGCCAGCAGTTATGGGACACCCGGTAGAGCTTTCTTT

D: NA
V: TRBV11-2
size: NA
J: TRBJ2-2
CDR3: CASSLVASRNTGELFF
DNA: TGTGCCAGCAGCTTAGTCGCTAGCAGGAACACCGGGGAGCTGTTTTTT

D: TRBD1
V: TRBV7-4
size: NA
J: TRBJ2-7
CDR3: CASSPQDRVSYEQYF
DNA: TGTGCCAGCAGTCCTCAGGACAGGGTCTCCTACGAGCAGTACTTC

D: NA
V: TRBV6-4
size: NA
J: TRBJ2-3
CDR3: CASSDLAGTDTQYF
DNA: TGTGCCAGCAGTGACTTAGCGGGCACAGATACGCAGTATTTT

D: NA
V: TRBV6-2/TRBV6-3
size: NA
J: TRBJ2-5
CDR3: CASSYGGALQETQYF
DNA: TGTGCCAGCAGTTACGGCGGGGCCCTCCAAGAGACCCAGTACTTC

D: NA
V: TRBV19
size: NA
J: TRBJ1-5
CDR3: CASSGTGTHQPQHF
DNA: TGTGCCAGTAGTGGTACAGGGACCCATCAGCCCCAGCATTTT

D: NA
V: TRBV7-8
size: NA
J: TRBJ1-2
CDR3: CASSLNLDSVTGYTF
DNA: TGTGCCAGCAGCTTAAACTTGGACAGTGTGACAGGCTACACCTTC

D: NA
V: TRBV5-6
size: NA
J: TRBJ2-7
CDR3: CASSEGVEQYF
DNA: TGTGCCAGCAGCGAGGGGGTCGAGCAGTACTTC

D: TRBD2
V: TRBV7-6
size: NA
J: TRBJ2-2
CDR3: CASGQPGGYAGELFF
DNA: TGTGCCAGCGGCCAGCCGGGAGGTTACGCCGGGGAGCTGTTTTTT

D: NA
V: TRBV3-1/TRBV3-2
size: NA
J: TRBJ2-1
CDR3: CASSQVFAGGSEQFF
DNA: TGTGCCAGCAGCCAAGTATTCGCAGGGGGGAGTGAGCAGTTCTTC

D: TRBD1
V: TRBV6-1
size: few
J: TRBJ1-2
CDR3: CASSEGQPAGYGYTF
DNA: TGTGCCAGCAGTGAGGGACAGCCAGCGGGCTATGGCTACACCTTC